This T cell receptor beta chain was recorded in a study of technical replicates of blood from a handful of donors (dated by TCRdb to 2016 to 2017). V ends up 5 bases short and J 6 bases short, with an unmatched junction base count of 7. The cysteine opens and the phenylalanine closes a CDR3 of 13 amino acids. Only the CDR3 part of the read is kept: 39 bases, read in frame from the first base. As encoded in the germline V gene (reference sequence), CDR1 is GTSNPN while CDR2 is SVGIG. Library preparation used the immunoSEQ multiplex PCR assay. In its TCRdb copy, this immuneACCESS table keeps in-frame sequences only and misses some clones. Where compared with another copy, unresolved V genes explain less than half of these, and the others have no known cause. For this sample the table gives 9,500 to 15,000 clones, of which around 77% were detected only once. Clones ranked in the top ten supply more than 14% of the sample.

Worth noting for this clone: Its target antigen remains unknown. Per-base qualities were not stored, and no clone one base away is much larger.

The receptor chain draws on TRBV30 and TRBJ2-7; 10 middle bases align to TRBD2. What was sequenced was PBMCs. The origin of this receptor is a human donor in good health. The nucleotide sequence reads TGTGCCTGGCGGCTAGCGGGAGTGGTCGAGCAGTACTTC. This yields the protein CAWRLAGVVEQYF.